This T cell receptor beta chain was identified during a study of control samples from healthy donors and cancer patients. Unmatched junction bases numbered 5, after V lost 5 bases and J lost 4 bases. In germline, CDR1 is ENHRY, CDR2 SYGVKD. This CDR3 is 15 amino acids long. The data were produced by immunoSEQ multiplex PCR, yet TCRdb's version contains in-frame clones alone and is incomplete. The sample contains 88,000 or so clones, approximately 94% of which appear only once. The source of this sequence is a woman younger than 30 in good health. Source material: blood. The chain links TRBV10-3 to TRBJ2-6; 7 positions match TRBD1. CDR3 bases: TGTGCCATCAGTACGACAGGGAGAGGGGCCAACGTCCTGACTTTC. Translation: CAISTTGRGANVLTF.